Below, 29 T cell receptor beta chains from the same sample are listed, as sequenced in a study of blood T cells in healthy people across ages. Then a second PCR, running roughly 6 to 11 cycles, was carried out with a sample-barcoded 5' primer and a J-beta primer mix. TCRdb analysed the 5' RACE reads with MiXCR anew, one entry per CDR3 protein. In the table there are about 970,000 distinct CDR3 sequences, just over 50% of which are singletons. Sequencing was carried out using blood. The receptors here all came from a woman aged 60-75 years in good health.

This clonotype turned up a few times. V and J are TRBV7-2 and TRBJ2-1, with D possibly TRBD2 on 5 matching bases. The CDR3 consists of 15 residues. Trimming left V 6 bases short and J 8 bases short, with 20 bases between. Germline assignment: CDR1 SGHTA and CDR2 FQGNSA. The CDR3: CASSHSVSGGYEQFF. The CDR3 DNA is TGTGCCAGCAGTCATAGTGTGAGCGGTGGGTATGAGCAGTTCTTC.

The chain uses TRBV7-2 and TRBJ2-1; 15 bases are a match to TRBD2. The trim removed 5 bases at V and 11 bases at J, leaving 4 bases unmatched. The CDR3 contains 14 residues. Germline CDR1 is SGHTA and CDR2 is FQGNSA. The CDR3 DNA is TGTGCCAGCAGCCGAGGACTAGCGGGAGGGCAGCAGTTCTTC. It translates to CASSRGLAGGQQFF.

The V and J genes are TRBV29-1 and TRBJ2-4; D unclear. CDR1 is SQVTM and CDR2 is ANQGSEA in the germline V gene. V lost 6 bases and J lost 8, with 11 bases in between. This CDR3 has 11 residues. The CDR3 loop reads CSVMRQDIQYF. For the CDR3, the DNA is TGCAGCGTCATGCGGCAAGACATTCAGTACTTC.

This clonotype was detected many times. DNA of the CDR3: TGCAGCGGGGGACAGCAAGAGACCCAGTACTTC. Translation: CSGGQQETQYF. This chain links TRBV29-1 with TRBJ2-5; 7 bases align to TRBD1. Trimming at V came to 7 bases and at J to 2 bases, leaving 1 base not matched to a gene. The CDR3 is 11 residues long. Per germline, CDR1 SQVTM and CDR2 ANQGSEA.

Of note for this clonotype: One end of the junction fails to match germline, which may point to a read error. J is TRBJ1-2 and V is TRBV15; TRBD1 is a possible D gene (5 bases). Germline values: CDR1 LNHNV, CDR2 YYDKDF (reference sequence). The CDR3 loop spans 15 amino acids. The CDR3 sequence is CATSRPAGGSYGYTF. The CDR3 DNA reads as TGTGCTACCAGCAGACCAGCGGGGGGTTCCTATGGCTACACCTTC.

This clonotype was found a few times. This chain joins TRBV27 and TRBJ1-4; D not certain. This CDR3 comprises 14 residues. V was pared by 2 bases and J by 6 bases, with 10 bases between. Germline-derived CDR1 and CDR2 are MNHEY and SMNVEV (reference sequence). For the CDR3, the DNA is TGTGCCAGCAGTTTAGGGCCAGGACATGAAAAACTGTTTTTT. This codes for CASSLGPGHEKLFF. Full variable domain (missing parts from reference TRBV27 and TRBJ1-4): EAQVTQNPRYLITVTGKKLTVTCSQNMNHEYMSWYRQDPGLGLRQIYYSMNVEVTDKGDVPEGYKVSRKEKRNFPLILESPSPNQTSLYFCASSLGPGHEKLFFGSGTQLSVL.

The V gene is TRBV7-2, the J gene TRBJ2-4, with D uncertain. V was cut by 2 bases and J by 5 bases, with 7 bases left in between. Germline lookup yields CDR1 SGHTA and CDR2 FQGNSA. This CDR3 contains 13 residues. CDR3 DNA: TGTGCCAGCAGCTTAAGGGTAGAAAACATTCAGTACTTC. It translates to CASSLRVENIQYF. Variable domain in full (rest from reference TRBV7-2 and TRBJ2-4): GAGVSQSPSNKVTEKGKDVELRCDPISGHTALYWYRQSLGQGLEFLIYFQGNSAPDKSGLPSDRFSAERTGGSVSTLTIQRTQQEDSAVYLCASSLRVENIQYFGAGTRLSVL.

V gene TRBV12-3 or TRBV12-4 combines with J gene TRBJ2-3; no definite D call. This CDR3 has 13 residues. V lost 3 bases and J lost 6, with 10 bases in between. The CDR3 loop reads CASSLSSSDTQYF. For the CDR3, the DNA is TGTGCCAGCAGTTTGTCGTCTTCGGATACGCAGTATTTT.

The rearrangement joins TRBV12-3 or TRBV12-4 to TRBJ1-5, with a possible D match to TRBD1 (6 bases). Trimming took off 6 bases at V and 5 bases at J, with 11 bases between the two ends. The CDR3 length is 13 residues. In DNA, the CDR3 is TGTGCCAGCAGGAAGGACAGCCATCAGCCCCAGCATTTT. The encoded protein is CASRKDSHQPQHF.

This rearrangement joins TRBV11-1 to TRBJ1-1; no reliable D call. This CDR3 has 13 residues. Trimming shortened V by 5 bases and J by 5 bases, and 12 bases separated the two germline ends. Germline V gene data show CDR1 as SGHAT and CDR2 as FQDESV (reference sequence). The CDR3 bases are TGTGCCAGCAGCCCACATATTCGTACTGAAGCTTTCTTT. Amino acid sequence: CASSPHIRTEAFF.

The chain carries TRBV5-5 and TRBJ2-5; the D gene is possibly TRBD1 (6 bases). The CDR3 runs to 12 residues. Germline lookup yields CDR1 SGHKS and CDR2 YYEKEE (reference sequence). V was shortened by 0 bases and J by 13 bases, with 13 bases between the two germline ends. CDR3 DNA sequence: TGTGCCAGCAGCTTGGTAGGGCGAGGGGGGTACTTC. Translated, it gives CASSLVGRGGYF.

About this clonotype itself: A read error may account for a junction end that differs from germline. The V gene is TRBV5-1, the J gene TRBJ2-7; 9 positions match TRBD2. CDR1 is SGHRS and CDR2 is YFSETQ in the germline V gene. This CDR3 is built from 15 residues. CDR3 protein: CTSSLEAGGTCEQYF. The CDR3, as DNA: TGCACCAGCAGCTTGGAAGCGGGAGGAACCTGCGAGCAGTACTTC. Looking up the rest from reference TRBV5-1 and TRBJ2-7 gives the full variable domain: KAGVTQTPRYLIKTRGQQVTLSCSPISGHRSVSWYQQTPGQGLQFLFEYFSETQRNKGNFPGRFSGRQFSNSRSEMNVSTLELGDSALYLCTSSLEAGGTCEQYFGPGTRLTVT.

This chain uses TRBV7-9 with TRBJ1-4; 8 bases line up with TRBD1. CDR1 is SEHNR, CDR2 FQNEAQ, per germline (reference sequence). The junction had 4 bases not matched to a gene; V was cut back by 5 bases and J by 2 bases. The CDR3 sequence is 15 residues long. CDR3 DNA sequence: TGTGCCAGCAGCGCCCGACAGGGGACTAATGAAAAACTGTTTTTT. This sequence encodes CASSARQGTNEKLFF.

In this sample, this clonotype turned up once. V usage is TRBV6-6 and J usage is TRBJ2-1; 8 bases fit TRBD2. The germline gives CDR1 MNHNY, CDR2 SVGAGI (reference sequence). The J segment lost 8 bases and the V segment lost 3 bases, leaving 6 bases of the junction unmatched. The CDR3 extends over 14 amino acids. The CDR3 is CASSYQGSGDEQFF. CDR3 bases: TGTGCCAGCAGTTATCAGGGTAGCGGGGATGAGCAGTTCTTC.

The genes are TRBV7-2 and TRBJ2-7; D is possibly TRBD1 or TRBD2 (5 bases each). Trimming removed 3 bases from V and 6 bases from J, with 15 bases in between. CDR1 is SGHTA and CDR2 is FQGNSA in the germline V gene. This CDR3 spans 14 amino acids. Written as DNA, the CDR3 is TGTGCCAGCAGCTTCGGATGGGGGTCAAGCGAGCAGTACTTC. It specifies CASSFGWGSSEQYF.

In the case of this clonotype: An end of the junction differs from the germline gene, which may be a read error. This sequence joins TRBV6-2 or TRBV6-3 and TRBJ1-2; 8 nucleotides align to TRBD1. This CDR3 has 17 amino acids. Germline CDR1 and CDR2: MNHEY and SVGEGT. CDR3 coding DNA: TGTGCCAACAGTTGGGACCGGGACAGGCAATATAACTATGGCTACACCTTC. Its translation is CANSWDRDRQYNYGYTF.

In its sample, this clonotype was seen a few times. The chain employs TRBV29-1 and TRBJ2-1, with D unclear. Germline values: CDR1 SQVTM, CDR2 ANQGSEA. This CDR3 is 15 amino acids long. V gave up 0 bases and J gave up 0 bases, with 9 bases separating them. DNA for the CDR3: TGCAGCGTTGAAGATTACGGGCGCTCCTACAATGAGCAGTTCTTC. It is translated as CSVEDYGRSYNEQFF.

This clonotype has only one observation. This chain connects TRBV28 to TRBJ1-1; TRBD1 is a possible D gene (6 bases). Per germline, CDR1 MDHEN and CDR2 SYDVKM. V was clipped by 5 bases and J by 7 bases, with 14 bases between them. The CDR3 loop spans 13 amino acids. CDR3: CASSGEQGIEAFF. The CDR3 nucleotides are TGTGCCAGCAGTGGGGAACAGGGCATTGAAGCTTTCTTT.

This clonotype was seen more than once but under ten times. The chain recombines TRBV6-5 with TRBJ2-7; TRBD2 matches at 7 bases. The trim removed 6 bases at V and 7 bases at J, leaving 15 bases unmatched. Germline assignment: CDR1 MNHEY and CDR2 SVGAGI. The CDR3 has 15 residues. The CDR3 coding sequence is TGTGCCAGCAGCCTAGCGGAGGGTTTCTACAATGAGCAGTACTTC. Its protein product is CASSLAEGFYNEQYF.

V usage is TRBV14 and J usage is TRBJ2-1; 7 nucleotides line up with TRBD2. With V trimmed by 1 base and J by 8 bases, 8 bases remained unmatched. Looked up from germline, CDR1 is SGHDN and CDR2 is FVKESK. The CDR3 loop spans 15 amino acids. The CDR3 loop reads CASSQGRTSEDEQFF. The CDR3 coding sequence is TGTGCCAGCAGCCAAGGCCGGACTAGTGAGGATGAGCAGTTCTTC.

The rearrangement joins TRBV5-1 to TRBJ2-7; 12 bases map to TRBD2. Trimming removed 2 bases from V and 6 bases from J; junction bases left unmatched: 12. CDR3 length: 17 residues. Germline V gene lookup returns CDR1 SGHRS and CDR2 YFSETQ. This CDR3 is CASSLWTSGKVGGEQYF. The CDR3 nucleotides are TGCGCCAGCAGCTTATGGACTAGCGGGAAAGTCGGAGGCGAGCAGTACTTC. The entire variable domain, with the rest obtained from reference TRBV5-1 and TRBJ2-7, is as follows: KAGVTQTPRYLIKTRGQQVTLSCSPISGHRSVSWYQQTPGQGLQFLFEYFSETQRNKGNFPGRFSGRQFSNSRSEMNVSTLELGDSALYLCASSLWTSGKVGGEQYFGPGTRLTVT.

The rearrangement uses TRBV7-2 and TRBJ1-4; 7 nucleotides match TRBD1. Losses at the gene ends were 6 bases for V and 7 bases for J; bases not matched to a gene: 11. Germline V gene sequence: CDR1 SGHTA, CDR2 FQGNSA. This CDR3 region has 15 residues. The chain's CDR3 is CASSRQGTTGEKLFF. The CDR3 coding sequence is TGTGCCAGCAGTCGACAGGGTACAACGGGTGAAAAACTGTTTTTT. The full variable domain, rest sourced from reference TRBV7-2 and TRBJ1-4, is GAGVSQSPSNKVTEKGKDVELRCDPISGHTALYWYRQSLGQGLEFLIYFQGNSAPDKSGLPSDRFSAERTGGSVSTLTIQRTQQEDSAVYLCASSRQGTTGEKLFFGSGTQLSVL.

The chain is built from TRBV7-2 and TRBJ2-1; D possibly matches TRBD1 or TRBD2 (6 bases each). The CDR3 length is 15 residues. The V end was cut by 5 bases, the J end by 1 base, with 12 bases between. Germline lookup yields CDR1 SGHTA and CDR2 FQGNSA. CDR3 residues: CASSGGGGSYNEQFF. The DNA for the CDR3 is TGTGCCAGCAGCGGAGGGGGAGGTTCCTACAATGAGCAGTTCTTC.

The rearrangement uses TRBV20-1 and TRBJ2-1; 11 bases align to TRBD1. Germline CDR1 is DFQATT and CDR2 is SNEGSKA (reference sequence). The V and J ends lost 7 bases and 7 bases, in that order; junction bases with no gene match: 6. The CDR3 contains 13 residues. The CDR3 DNA sequence: TGCAGTGTCCGGACAGGGGGCGCGAATGAGCAGTTCTTC. Residues: CSVRTGGANEQFF.

This clonotype has just a few counts. This sequence joins TRBV10-3 and TRBJ2-3; no reliable D call. The CDR3 has 15 amino acids. Trimming removed 3 bases at V and 0 bases at J, with 10 bases between. Germline-derived CDR1 and CDR2 are ENHRY and SYGVKD. As DNA, the CDR3 is TGTGCCATCAGTGATCGGGCCGCGAGCACAGATACGCAGTATTTT. Protein sequence: CAISDRAASTDTQYF.

The rearrangement joins TRBV20-1 to TRBJ2-3; D is undetermined. The CDR3 totals 14 residues. The V end lost 3 bases, the J end lost 3 bases, and 13 bases lay between the germline ends. CDR1 is DFQATT and CDR2 is SNEGSKA in the germline V gene (reference sequence). The CDR3 DNA reads TGCAGTGCTAGGGATCAACAGAAAACAGATACGCAGTATTTT. It is translated as CSARDQQKTDTQYF.

This clonotype was seen a few times. CDR3 bases: TGCAGTGCTAGGCAACGGAGAGAGACCCAGTACTTC. Translation gives CSARQRRETQYF. The V and J genes are TRBV20-1 and TRBJ2-5; no clear D. The CDR3 is 12 amino acids. Trimming removed 3 bases at V and 4 bases at J, with 9 bases between. Germline lookup yields CDR1 DFQATT and CDR2 SNEGSKA (reference sequence).

This clonotype was recorded only once. The chain joins TRBV20-1 to TRBJ2-3; possible D gene TRBD2, 5 bases. V gave up 1 base and J gave up 0 bases, with 11 bases separating them. From germline, CDR1 is DFQATT and CDR2 SNEGSKA (reference sequence). The CDR3 length is 15 residues. CDR3 in amino acids: CSARAGGFSTDTQYF. CDR3 coding DNA: TGCAGTGCTAGAGCTGGCGGGTTTAGCACAGATACGCAGTATTTT.

This clonotype appeared a few times. The chain is built from TRBV6-5 and TRBJ2-5; TRBD1 or TRBD2 may be the D gene (6 bases each). The CDR3 runs 16 residues. The germline V gene encodes CDR1 MNHEY and CDR2 SVGAGI. Trimming removed 5 bases from V and 5 bases from J, with 21 bases in between. This CDR3 reads CASSQTRGGLGETQYF. The CDR3 coding sequence is TGTGCCAGCAGTCAAACTAGAGGGGGGTTAGGGGAGACCCAGTACTTC.